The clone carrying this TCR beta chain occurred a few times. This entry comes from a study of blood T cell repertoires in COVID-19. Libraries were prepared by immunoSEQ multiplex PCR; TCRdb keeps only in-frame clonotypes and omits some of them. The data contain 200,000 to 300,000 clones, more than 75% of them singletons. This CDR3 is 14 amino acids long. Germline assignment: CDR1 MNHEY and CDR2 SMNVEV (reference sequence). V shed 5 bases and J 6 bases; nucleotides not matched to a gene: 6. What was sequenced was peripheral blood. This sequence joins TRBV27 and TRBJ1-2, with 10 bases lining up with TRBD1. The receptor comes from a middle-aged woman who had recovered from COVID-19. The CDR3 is CASSPGQGVDGYTF. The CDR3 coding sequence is TGTGCCAGCAGTCCAGGACAGGGGGTGGATGGCTACACCTTC.